The source of this T cell receptor beta chain is a study of regulatory T cells in long-lasting Graves disease. Study at large: Over-5-year antithyroid drug use with positive TSH receptor antibodies defined persistent Graves' disease in the study.

CDR1 DFQATT and CDR2 SNEGSKA come from the germline V gene (reference sequence). This CDR3 spans 14 amino acids. Trimming pared 2 bases from V and 0 bases from J, leaving 10 bases between. There are a few counts of this clonotype. No antigen is known for it. Time point here: persistent/refractory GD, antithyroid drugs over 5 years with positive TRAb. From PBMCs, RNA was extracted and then used to make the TCR library. According to the study, TCR beta libraries were built with iRepertoire HTBI primers and CDR3-region Arm-PCR. A single record per CDR3 protein comes from TCRdb applying MiXCR to the multiplex PCR reads. The data contain about 460,000 distinct CDR3 sequences, roughly 23% of them singletons. Study observations and caveats: Persistent disease was characterized by preferential usage of TRBV28, TRBJ1-2 and TRBJ2-5.

This chain connects TRBV20-1 to TRBJ1-2; no clear D gene. This clonotype originated in a female donor with Graves disease. The input for sequencing was peripheral blood mononuclear cells (PBMCs), taken when the disease was refractory, from a patient treated with antithyroid drugs. CDR3 bases: TGCAGTGCTAGAATATCTGCAACTAACTATGGCTACACCTTC. Encoded protein: CSARISATNYGYTF.